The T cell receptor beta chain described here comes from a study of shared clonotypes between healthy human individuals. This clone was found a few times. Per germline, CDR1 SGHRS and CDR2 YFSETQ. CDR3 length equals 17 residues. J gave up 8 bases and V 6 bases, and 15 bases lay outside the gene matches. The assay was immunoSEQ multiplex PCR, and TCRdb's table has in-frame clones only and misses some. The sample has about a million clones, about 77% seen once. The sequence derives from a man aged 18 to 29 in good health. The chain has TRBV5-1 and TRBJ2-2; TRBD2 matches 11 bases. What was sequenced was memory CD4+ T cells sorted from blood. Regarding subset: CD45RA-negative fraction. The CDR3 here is CASTLTAGTSGVGELFF. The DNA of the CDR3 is TGCGCCAGCACGCTTACCGCTGGGACTAGCGGTGTGGGGGAGCTGTTTTTT.